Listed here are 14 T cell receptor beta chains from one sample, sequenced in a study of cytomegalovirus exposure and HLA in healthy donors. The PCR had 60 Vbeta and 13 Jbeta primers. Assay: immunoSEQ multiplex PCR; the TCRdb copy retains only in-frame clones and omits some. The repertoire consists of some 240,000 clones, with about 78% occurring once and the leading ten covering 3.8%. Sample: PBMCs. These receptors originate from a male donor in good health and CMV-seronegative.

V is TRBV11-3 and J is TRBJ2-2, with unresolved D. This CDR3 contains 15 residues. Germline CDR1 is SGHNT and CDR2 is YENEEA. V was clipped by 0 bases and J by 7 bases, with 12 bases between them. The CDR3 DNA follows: TGTGCCAGCAGCTTAGATTCCAGGTTTGGCGGGGAGCTGTTTTTT. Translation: CASSLDSRFGGELFF.

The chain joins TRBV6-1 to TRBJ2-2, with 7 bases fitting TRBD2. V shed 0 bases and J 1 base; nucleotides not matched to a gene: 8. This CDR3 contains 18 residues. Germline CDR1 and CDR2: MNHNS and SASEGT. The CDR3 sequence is CASSEALLGGRNTGELFF. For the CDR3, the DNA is TGTGCCAGCAGTGAAGCGTTACTCGGCGGGAGGAACACCGGGGAGCTGTTTTTT.

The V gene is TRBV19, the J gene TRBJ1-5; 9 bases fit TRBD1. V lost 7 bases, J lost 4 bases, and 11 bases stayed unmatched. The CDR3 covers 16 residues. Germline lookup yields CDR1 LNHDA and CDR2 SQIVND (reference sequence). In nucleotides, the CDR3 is TGTGCCAGTACTACCACCGGGACAGGGCGAAATCAGCCCCAGCATTTT. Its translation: CASTTTGTGRNQPQHF.

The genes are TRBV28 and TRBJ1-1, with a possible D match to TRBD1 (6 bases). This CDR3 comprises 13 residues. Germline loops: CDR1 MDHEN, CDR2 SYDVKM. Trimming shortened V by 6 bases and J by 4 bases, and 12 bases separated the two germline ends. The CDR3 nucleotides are TGTGCCAGCAGAGTAACAGGGCCCACTGAAGCTTTCTTT. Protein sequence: CASRVTGPTEAFF.

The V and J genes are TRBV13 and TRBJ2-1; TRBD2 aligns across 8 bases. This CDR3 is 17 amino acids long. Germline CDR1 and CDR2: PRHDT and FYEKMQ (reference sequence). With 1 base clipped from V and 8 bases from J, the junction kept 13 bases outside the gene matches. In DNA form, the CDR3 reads TGTGCCAGCAGCTTAGTAACTAGCGGACCCAAGGGCGATGAGCAGTTCTTC. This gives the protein CASSLVTSGPKGDEQFF.

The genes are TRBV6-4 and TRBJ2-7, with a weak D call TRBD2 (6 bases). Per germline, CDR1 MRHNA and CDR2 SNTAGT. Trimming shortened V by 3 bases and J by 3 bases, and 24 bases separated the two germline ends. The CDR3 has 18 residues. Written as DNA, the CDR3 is TGTGCCAGCAGTGAGGGGGACTTCGAGGAGGGACTCAGCTACGAGCAGTACTTC. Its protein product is CASSEGDFEEGLSYEQYF.

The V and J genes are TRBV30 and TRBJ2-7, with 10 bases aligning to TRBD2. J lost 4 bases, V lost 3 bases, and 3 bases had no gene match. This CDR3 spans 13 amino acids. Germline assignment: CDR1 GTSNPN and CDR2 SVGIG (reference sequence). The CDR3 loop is CAWRLAGWYEQYF. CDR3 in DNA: TGTGCCTGGAGACTAGCGGGATGGTACGAGCAGTACTTC.

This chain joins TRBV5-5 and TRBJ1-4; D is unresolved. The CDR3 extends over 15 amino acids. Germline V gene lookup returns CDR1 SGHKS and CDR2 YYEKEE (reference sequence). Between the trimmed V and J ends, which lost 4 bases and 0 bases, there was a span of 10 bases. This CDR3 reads CASSKSHTTNEKLFF. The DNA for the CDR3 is TGTGCCAGCAGCAAGAGCCATACAACTAATGAAAAACTGTTTTTT.

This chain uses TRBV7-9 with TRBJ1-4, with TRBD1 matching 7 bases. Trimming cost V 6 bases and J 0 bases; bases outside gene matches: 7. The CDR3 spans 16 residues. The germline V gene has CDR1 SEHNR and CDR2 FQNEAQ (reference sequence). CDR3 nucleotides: TGTGCCAGCAGTTTGAAAACAGGGGCAACTAATGAAAAACTGTTTTTT. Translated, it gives CASSLKTGATNEKLFF.

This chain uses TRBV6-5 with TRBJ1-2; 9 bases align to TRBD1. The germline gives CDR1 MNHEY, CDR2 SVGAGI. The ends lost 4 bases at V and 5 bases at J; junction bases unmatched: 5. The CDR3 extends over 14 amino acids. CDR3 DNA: TGTGCCAGCAGTTCCGGGACAGGGACGTATGGCTACACCTTC. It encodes CASSSGTGTYGYTF.

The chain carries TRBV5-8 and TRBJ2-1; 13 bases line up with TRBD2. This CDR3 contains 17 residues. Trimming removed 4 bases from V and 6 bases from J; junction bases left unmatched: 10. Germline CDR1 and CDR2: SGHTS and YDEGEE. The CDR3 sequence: CASSKWDGTSGINEQFF. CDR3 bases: TGTGCCAGCAGCAAGTGGGACGGGACTAGCGGGATCAATGAGCAGTTCTTC.

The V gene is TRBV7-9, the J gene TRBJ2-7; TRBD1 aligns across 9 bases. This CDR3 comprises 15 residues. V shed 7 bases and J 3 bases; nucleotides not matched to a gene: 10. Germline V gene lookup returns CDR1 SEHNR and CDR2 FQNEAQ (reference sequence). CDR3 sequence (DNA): TGTGCCAGCACCCCCGAGGACAGGGGAATCTACGAGCAGTACTTC. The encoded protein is CASTPEDRGIYEQYF.

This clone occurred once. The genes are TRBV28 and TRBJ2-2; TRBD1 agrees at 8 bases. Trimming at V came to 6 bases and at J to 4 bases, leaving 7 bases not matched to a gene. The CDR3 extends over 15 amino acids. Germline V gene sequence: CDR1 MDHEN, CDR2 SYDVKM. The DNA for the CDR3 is TGTGCCAGCAGACCAACAGGGGGTCGCACCGGGGAGCTGTTTTTT. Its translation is CASRPTGGRTGELFF.

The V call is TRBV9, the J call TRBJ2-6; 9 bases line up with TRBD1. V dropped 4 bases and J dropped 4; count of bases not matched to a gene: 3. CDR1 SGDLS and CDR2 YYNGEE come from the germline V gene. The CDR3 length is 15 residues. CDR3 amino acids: CASSHRGLGANVLTF. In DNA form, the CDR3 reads TGTGCCAGCAGCCACAGGGGGCTGGGGGCCAACGTCCTGACTTTC.